This T cell receptor (beta chain) was documented in a study of molecular identifiers for immune sequencing clone quantification. Looking at the study overall: Five aliquots were made in replicates from the RNA of approximately 22,000 or 94,000 naive CD8 cells, and four were sequenced.

Sorting isolated naive CD8 T cells as CD8+CD4-CCR7+CD45RA+ events. MiXCR, run by TCRdb on the PCR reads, gives a single entry per CDR3 protein. The table has over 35,000 distinct CDR3 sequences, approximately 17% seen once. With regard to this clonotype: This likely came from a read error, as a far larger clone is one base away.

The sequenced material came from naive CD8+ T cells from blood, with Jurkat cell RNA spiked in. Subset of the sample: FACS-sorted CD8+CD4-CCR7+CD45RA+ naive T cells. This receptor was taken from a human donor in good health. Some libraries in this study had Jurkat cell RNA spiked in.

CDR3 protein: CASSLGGNTEVFF. Written as DNA, the CDR3 is TGTGCCAGCAGTTTGGGGGGTAACACTGAAGTTTTCTTT. J is TRBJ1-1 and V is TRBV12-3 or TRBV12-4, with a weak D call TRBD1 (5 bases). This CDR3 region has 13 residues.